Listed below are T cell receptor beta chains from one sample, sequenced in a study of cytomegalovirus exposure and HLA in healthy donors. Libraries were prepared by immunoSEQ multiplex PCR; TCRdb keeps only in-frame clonotypes and omits some of them. The sample holds 100,000 to 150,000 clones, roughly 82% seen once. Material: PBMCs. These receptors came from a man aged 45-65 years in good health and CMV-seronegative. Both conserved end residues are part of each CDR3. D genes are given only for firm matches. Size tells how often a clone was seen (once, few, many) or the class of an expanded clone, and some rows leave it out.

D	size	V	J	length	DNA	CDR3
TRBD1	once	TRBV6-1	TRBJ1-1	14	TGTGCCAGCAGCCACCGGGACAGGGTAGGGGGTGCTTTCTTT	CASSHRDRVGGAFF
NA	NA	TRBV19	TRBJ1-1	15	TGTGCCAGTAGTATAAATACAGGTGGGAACACTGAAGCTTTCTTT	CASSINTGGNTEAFF
NA	NA	TRBV19	TRBJ1-5	16	TGTGCCAGTAGTATAGTCCCAGGTTATAGCAATCAGCCCCAGCATTTT	CASSIVPGYSNQPQHF
TRBD1	NA	TRBV2	TRBJ1-4	16	TGTGCCAGCAGTCGCGGACAGGGTTCAACTAATGAAAAACTGTTTTTT	CASSRGQGSTNEKLFF
TRBD1	NA	TRBV29-1	TRBJ2-1	14	TGCAGCGTTGAAGTACAGGGGGTATACAATGAGCAGTTCTTC	CSVEVQGVYNEQFF
TRBD1	NA	TRBV30	TRBJ2-5	17	TGTGCCTGGAGTGTCGGCCTCGGGGACAGGGGTACGGAGACCCAGTACTTC	CAWSVGLGDRGTETQYF
NA	many	TRBV2	TRBJ2-3	15	TGTGCCAGCAGTGAGGACAGCGCCAAAGCAGATACGCAGTATTTT	CASSEDSAKADTQYF
TRBD2	NA	TRBV7-2	TRBJ2-1	18	TGTGCCAGCAGCCCCCGGACTAGCGGGGCGACCCTCTACAATGAGCAGTTCTTC	CASSPRTSGATLYNEQFF
NA	NA	TRBV4-1	TRBJ1-6	16	TGCGCCAGCAGCCACAGCCTTGGCAGGGGAAATTCACCCCTCCACTTT	CASSHSLGRGNSPLHF
NA	NA	TRBV6-5	TRBJ2-7	16	TGTGCCAGCAGTTACACCCGCGCTGTGGGAGGAGGCGAGCAGTACTTC	CASSYTRAVGGGEQYF
TRBD1	NA	TRBV15	TRBJ2-7	14	TGTGCCACCAGCAGACGGGGACAGGAAGACGAGCAGTACTTC	CATSRRGQEDEQYF
NA	NA	TRBV29-1	TRBJ1-2	13	TGCAGCGTCGCCACCGGGTTTAACTATGGCTACACCTTC	CSVATGFNYGYTF
NA	NA	TRBV5-1	TRBJ2-7	17	TGCGCCAGCAGCTTGGCTCGCGTTGGCGGGGGCTCGTACGAGCAGTACTTC	CASSLARVGGGSYEQYF
NA	NA	TRBV29-1	TRBJ2-7	15	TGCAGCGTTGAGTTACCAGGACAGCTCTCCTACGAGCAGTACTTC	CSVELPGQLSYEQYF
NA	NA	TRBV7-9	TRBJ1-6	14	TGTGCCAGCAGCGTCGGGGGGGGGAATTCACCCCTCCACTTT	CASSVGGGNSPLHF
NA	NA	TRBV9	TRBJ1-3	17	TGTGCCAGCAGCGTAGACCCCCGCGGACAGTCTGGAAACACCATATATTTT	CASSVDPRGQSGNTIYF
TRBD2	NA	TRBV6-5	TRBJ2-3	15	TGTGCCAGCAGTTACTCGTTGGCGGGGGGAGGGGGGCAGTATTTT	CASSYSLAGGGGQYF
NA	NA	TRBV2	TRBJ2-5	14	TGTGCCAGCAGGCTGACAGGCGCCCAAGAGACCCAGTACTTC	CASRLTGAQETQYF
TRBD1	NA	TRBV9	TRBJ1-2	15	TGTGCCAGCAGCGTAGTTGTGACAGGGCCGTATGGCTACGCCTTC	CASSVVVTGPYGYAF
TRBD2	NA	TRBV7-9	TRBJ2-5	16	TGTGCCAGCAGCGCACTAGCGGGGGGGCGTCAAGAGACCCAGTACTTC	CASSALAGGRQETQYF
NA	NA	TRBV7-6	TRBJ2-7	13	TGTGCCAGCAGCTTAGCACAGGGTTACGAGCAGTACTTC	CASSLAQGYEQYF
NA	NA	TRBV18	TRBJ1-1	13	TGTGCCAGCTCACCGCAGGGCGATACTGAAGCTTTCTTT	CASSPQGDTEAFF
NA	NA	TRBV2	TRBJ2-1	14	TGTGCCAGCAGTGAAGCGTATAGTCTCAATGAGCAGTTCTTC	CASSEAYSLNEQFF
TRBD2	NA	TRBV27	TRBJ2-7	19	TGTGCCAGCAGCCCCTTATCGAAGACTAGCGGGCCCATGAGAAACGAGCAGTACTTC	CASSPLSKTSGPMRNEQYF
NA	NA	TRBV5-1	TRBJ1-2	13	TGCGCCAGCAGCCCGACAGAAAACTATGGCTACACCTTC	CASSPTENYGYTF
TRBD1	NA	TRBV9	TRBJ2-5	17	TGTGCCAGCAGCGTTAACAGACAACAGGGGCGAGAAGAGACCCAGTACTTC	CASSVNRQQGREETQYF
NA	NA	TRBV5-4	TRBJ2-1	15	TGTGCCAGCAGCTTAGGGGGGGACTCCTACAATGAGCAGTTCTTC	CASSLGGDSYNEQFF
NA	NA	TRBV2	TRBJ1-5	15	TGTGCCAGCAGTGTTGGCAGGTTGAGCAATCAGCCCCAGCATTTT	CASSVGRLSNQPQHF
TRBD2	NA	TRBV7-9	TRBJ2-1	15	TGTGCCAGCAGGGATGCGGGGGGGTCCTACAATGAGCAGTTCTTC	CASRDAGGSYNEQFF
NA	NA	TRBV2	TRBJ2-3	11	TGTGCCAGCAGTCCCGAGGATACGCAGTATTTT	CASSPEDTQYF
TRBD1	NA	TRBV5-1	TRBJ1-6	14	TGCGCCAGCAGCTTGGCAGGGGGCAGCTCACCCCTCCACTTT	CASSLAGGSSPLHF
NA	NA	TRBV5-6	TRBJ1-6	15	TGTGCCAGCAGCTTGGGACGGCCAGGGATGTCACCCCTCCACTTT	CASSLGRPGMSPLHF
NA	once	TRBV6-1	TRBJ1-6	12	TGTGCCAGCAGACAGTATAATTCACCCCTCCACTTT	CASRQYNSPLHF
TRBD1	NA	TRBV7-2	TRBJ2-5	16	TGTGCCAGCAGCCCCCCGGACAGGAGGACCCAAGAGACCCAGTACTTC	CASSPPDRRTQETQYF
NA	once	TRBV7-9	TRBJ1-2	13	TGTGCCAGCAGCTTACACACGGGCTATGGCTACACCTTC	CASSLHTGYGYTF